This is a list of T cell receptor beta chains from one sample in a study of blood T cell repertoires in COVID-19. Only in-frame clones appear in the TCRdb table, and some are missing; sequencing was by immunoSEQ multiplex PCR. The repertoire includes a few hundred thousand clones, approximately 90% of them detected once, and 3% to 3.5% sits in the top ten. The sequencing sample was made of peripheral blood. Receptors originate from a man aged 18 to 35 with active or convalescent COVID-19. Both conserved end residues are part of each CDR3. The D gene is left open where the match is weak. Clone size is stated in some rows and not others, as once, few, many or a class when expanded.

CASSLGSGTNTGELFF	TGTGCCAGCAGCTTGGGGTCGGGGACGAACACCGGGGAGCTGTTTTTT	TRBJ2-2	.	.	TRBV5-4
CASSIGGTGSYEQYF	TGTGCCAGTAGTATCGGCGGGACAGGCTCCTACGAGCAGTACTTC	TRBJ2-7	.	TRBD1	TRBV19
CASSLVAGDNYGYTF	TGCGCCAGCAGCTTGGTCGCAGGGGATAACTATGGCTACACCTTC	TRBJ1-2	.	.	TRBV5-1
CSVWDRAYGYTF	TGCAGCGTATGGGACAGAGCGTATGGCTACACCTTC	TRBJ1-2	.	TRBD1	TRBV29-1
CASSQPLGPSTDTQYF	TGCGCCAGCAGCCAGCCTCTGGGCCCTAGCACAGATACGCAGTATTTT	TRBJ2-3	.	.	TRBV5-1
CASSLRLAGVTSYNEQFF	TGTGCCAGCTCCTTACGGCTAGCGGGAGTCACCTCCTACAATGAGCAGTTCTTC	TRBJ2-1	.	TRBD2	TRBV18
CASSQALSGRADTQYF	TGCGCCAGCAGCCAAGCCCTTAGCGGGAGGGCAGATACGCAGTATTTT	TRBJ2-3	.	TRBD2	TRBV4-3
CASSQEFMEVRQPQHF	TGCGCCAGCAGCCAAGAGTTTATGGAGGTTCGTCAGCCCCAGCATTTT	TRBJ1-5	.	.	TRBV4-3
CASSDGTGVHGELFF	TGTGCCAGCAGTGACGGGACGGGGGTCCACGGGGAGCTGTTTTTT	TRBJ2-2	.	.	TRBV6-4
CASSLTGSTDTQYF	TGTGCCAGCAGCTTGACAGGGAGCACAGATACGCAGTATTTT	TRBJ2-3	.	TRBD1	TRBV7-2
CASSPRVFNTEAFF	TGCGCCAGCAGCCCCAGGGTTTTCAACACTGAAGCTTTCTTT	TRBJ1-1	once	.	TRBV4-3
CASSDTGPNEKLFF	TGTGCCAGCAGTGACACAGGGCCAAATGAAAAACTGTTTTTT	TRBJ1-4	.	.	TRBV6-1
CASSYPGQGAQEQFF	TGTGCCAGCAGTTACCCGGGACAGGGGGCACAGGAGCAGTTCTTC	TRBJ2-1	.	TRBD1	TRBV6-5
CASSSDGSSYEQYF	TGTGCCAGCAGCTCGGACGGGAGCTCCTACGAGCAGTACTTC	TRBJ2-7	.	.	TRBV7-8
CASIVGTGANTGELFF	TGTGCCAGTATCGTCGGGACAGGAGCGAACACCGGGGAGCTGTTTTTT	TRBJ2-2	.	TRBD1	TRBV19
CASSPLQSNQPQHF	TGTGCCAGCTCACCACTACAGAGCAATCAGCCCCAGCATTTT	TRBJ1-5	.	.	TRBV18
CASLGQGGYNEQFF	TGTGCCAGCCTGGGACAGGGGGGCTACAATGAGCAGTTCTTC	TRBJ2-1	.	TRBD1	TRBV7-2
CASSPDYYNEQFF	TGTGCCAGCAGCCCCGACTACTACAATGAGCAGTTCTTC	TRBJ2-1	once	.	TRBV7-9
CASSLGLGTGQETQYF	TGTGCCAGCAGCTTGGGTTTGGGGACAGGACAAGAGACCCAGTACTTC	TRBJ2-5	.	TRBD1	TRBV5-6
CASVGTGGSQPQHF	TGTGCTAGTGTCGGGACAGGGGGCTCTCAGCCCCAGCATTTT	TRBJ1-5	.	TRBD1	TRBV12-5
CASSYPGTSGGSSIAKNIQYF	TGTGCCAGCAGTTACCCCGGGACTAGCGGGGGCTCCTCCATAGCCAAAAACATTCAGTACTTC	TRBJ2-4	.	TRBD2	TRBV6-2/TRBV6-3
CASSLALVGSGRDEQFF	TGCGCCAGCAGCTTGGCCCTAGTAGGATCGGGAAGGGATGAGCAGTTCTTC	TRBJ2-1	.	.	TRBV5-1
CASSFAANSGTEQFF	TGTGCCAGCAGCTTTGCGGCTAATAGCGGGACTGAGCAGTTCTTC	TRBJ2-1	.	TRBD2	TRBV7-2
CASSLVVRASGGSYEQYF	TGTGCCAGCAGCTTAGTGGTCCGAGCATCCGGGGGCTCCTACGAGCAGTACTTC	TRBJ2-7	.	.	TRBV7-2
CASSLVDIGKTEAFF	TGCGCCAGCAGCTTGGTCGACATCGGGAAAACTGAAGCTTTCTTT	TRBJ1-1	.	.	TRBV5-1
CSAPREGAEAFF	TGCAGCGCCCCGCGAGAAGGGGCTGAAGCTTTCTTT	TRBJ1-1	.	.	TRBV29-1
CATSDDSATNEKLFF	TGTGCCACCAGTGACGACAGTGCAACTAATGAAAAACTGTTTTTT	TRBJ1-4	.	.	TRBV24-1
CATAPGQVNYGYTF	TGTGCCACCGCCCCGGGACAGGTTAACTATGGCTACACCTTC	TRBJ1-2	.	TRBD1	TRBV24-1
CASTPTGIEAFF	TGTGCCAGCACTCCCACCGGGATTGAAGCTTTCTTT	TRBJ1-1	.	.	TRBV6-6
CASSDRGRTSYNEQFF	TGTGCCAGCAGCGACAGGGGGCGCACCTCCTACAATGAGCAGTTCTTC	TRBJ2-1	.	TRBD1	TRBV14
CASTNLRHSNTEAFF	TGCGCCAGCACTAATTTGCGGCACTCGAACACTGAAGCTTTCTTT	TRBJ1-1	.	.	TRBV5-1
CASSYSTGEGYGYTF	TGTGCCAGCAGTTATTCGACAGGGGAGGGCTATGGCTACACCTTC	TRBJ1-2	.	TRBD1	TRBV6-6
CASSGNSLHGYTF	TGTGCCAGCAGTGGAAACAGTCTACATGGCTACACCTTC	TRBJ1-2	.	.	TRBV2
CASSCDPLRTSGANTGELFF	TGTGCCAGCAGTTGCGATCCTCTTCGGACTAGCGGAGCTAACACCGGGGAGCTGTTTTTT	TRBJ2-2	.	TRBD2	TRBV28
CASRRLGGSYNEQFF	TGCGCCAGCCGAAGACTGGGGGGTTCATACAATGAGCAGTTCTTC	TRBJ2-1	.	.	TRBV5-1
CASSPRGAGQVWNYGYTF	TGTGCCAGCAGCCCGCGGGGAGCAGGGCAGGTTTGGAACTATGGCTACACCTTC	TRBJ1-2	.	.	TRBV5-4
CASSLDRNTEAFF	TGCGCCAGCAGCCTTGACAGAAACACTGAAGCTTTCTTT	TRBJ1-1	.	.	TRBV4-3
CASGTGVSGRALEQFF	TGTGCCAGCGGAACGGGGGTTAGCGGGAGGGCCCTTGAGCAGTTCTTC	TRBJ2-1	.	TRBD2	TRBV3-1/TRBV3-2
CASSLNGGFQETQYF	TGCGCCAGCAGCCTCAATGGGGGGTTCCAAGAGACCCAGTACTTC	TRBJ2-5	.	.	TRBV4-3
CASSPGGGLSTEAFF	TGCGCCAGCAGCCCAGGCGGAGGTTTGAGCACTGAAGCTTTCTTT	TRBJ1-1	.	.	TRBV4-3
CASSLGAGGASNTGELFF	TGCGCCAGCAGCCTCGGGGCCGGGGGGGCCTCGAACACCGGGGAGCTGTTTTTT	TRBJ2-2	once	TRBD2	TRBV5-1
CASSVTSGSAGETQYF	TGTGCCAGCAGTGTCACTAGCGGGAGTGCAGGGGAGACCCAGTACTTC	TRBJ2-5	.	TRBD2	TRBV28
CASSPSRGTDTQYF	TGTGCCAGCAGCCCCTCAAGAGGTACAGATACGCAGTATTTT	TRBJ2-3	.	.	TRBV7-9
CATSDPAGTGGADTQYF	TGTGCCACCAGTGATCCAGCCGGGACAGGGGGCGCAGATACGCAGTATTTT	TRBJ2-3	.	TRBD1	TRBV24-1
CASSPSGTSGRYTQYF	TGTGCCAGCAGCCCCTCCGGGACTAGCGGGAGATATACGCAGTATTTT	TRBJ2-3	.	TRBD2	TRBV9
CATSDSRLSDSASTDTQYF	TGTGCCACCAGTGATTCCCGACTTTCCGACAGTGCCAGCACAGATACGCAGTATTTT	TRBJ2-3	.	.	TRBV24-1
CASGLRQGWAGTDTQYF	TGTGCTAGTGGTCTACGACAGGGTTGGGCTGGCACAGATACGCAGTATTTT	TRBJ2-3	.	TRBD1	TRBV12-5